A single sample gave rise to the 14 T cell receptor beta chains below, sequenced in a study of blood T cell repertoires in COVID-19. Clones were sequenced by immunoSEQ multiplex PCR, and TCRdb holds only the in-frame ones, with some missing. Seen here are about 160,000 clones, 80% to 85% observed once, and the top ten hold 9.1%. The sequencing input was peripheral blood. The receptor source for this set is a woman of 80 years or more with active or convalescent COVID-19.

The CDR3 DNA sequence: TGTGCCAGCGGCATCTCCTACGAGCAGTACTTC. Its protein is CASGISYEQYF. The chain has TRBV27 and TRBJ2-7; D is undetermined. From germline, CDR1 is MNHEY and CDR2 SMNVEV (reference sequence). CDR3 length equals 11 residues. The germline V and J ends were trimmed by 8 bases and 0 bases, with 5 bases remaining between them.

The chain uses TRBV19 and TRBJ1-6; 8 nucleotides line up with TRBD1. The CDR3 is made up of 15 amino acids. CDR1 and CDR2 (germline): LNHDA, SQIVND (reference sequence). V gave up 4 bases and J gave up 7 bases; unmatched junction bases: 6. The CDR3, as DNA: TGTGCCAGTAGTAAAGGGGACAGGAACAATTCACCCCTCCACTTT. Translation: CASSKGDRNNSPLHF.

This sequence joins TRBV7-9 and TRBJ2-7; 9 bases are a match to TRBD1. V lost 5 bases, J lost 5 bases, and 10 bases stayed unmatched. The CDR3 has 15 amino acids. Germline CDR1 and CDR2: SEHNR and FQNEAQ (reference sequence). The CDR3 reads CASSQTGTGRHEQYF. For the CDR3, the DNA is TGTGCCAGCAGCCAAACCGGGACAGGGCGTCACGAGCAGTACTTC.

This rearrangement joins TRBV6-2 or TRBV6-3 to TRBJ1-6, with D possibly being TRBD1 (5 bases). Trimming removed 2 bases at V and 8 bases at J, with 13 bases between. This CDR3 spans 15 amino acids. In germline, CDR1 is MNHEY, CDR2 SVGEGT. DNA for the CDR3: TGTGCCAGCAGTTACGAGCGGGGCAGCTATTCACCCCTCCACTTT. It is translated as CASSYERGSYSPLHF.

There are a few counts of this clone. This chain uses TRBV30 with TRBJ1-1; the D is unclear. CDR3 length: 13 amino acids. Germline loops: CDR1 GTSNPN, CDR2 SVGIG (reference sequence). With 0 bases removed from V and 1 base from J, the gap between germline ends came to 6 bases. The CDR3 DNA is TGTGCCTGGAGTGTACAATCGAACACTGAAGCTTTCTTT. Its translation is CAWSVQSNTEAFF.

The rearrangement uses TRBV9 and TRBJ1-3; D is uncertain. CDR3 length equals 11 residues. Germline V gene lookup returns CDR1 SGDLS and CDR2 YYNGEE. V was cut by 4 bases and J by 3 bases, with 2 bases left in between. This chain's CDR3 is CASSHGNTIYF. In DNA form, the CDR3 reads TGTGCCAGCAGCCATGGAAACACCATATATTTT.

The genes are TRBV7-2 and TRBJ2-7, with TRBD1 as a possible D gene (5 bases). From germline, CDR1 is SGHTA and CDR2 FQGNSA. The CDR3 has 13 residues. The germline V and J ends were trimmed by 4 bases and 7 bases, with 14 bases remaining between them. The CDR3 nucleotides read TGTGCCAGCAGCTCCCTCGACAGTCGGGAGCAGTACTTC. Protein: CASSSLDSREQYF. The whole variable domain, filled in from reference TRBV7-2 and TRBJ2-7, reads GAGVSQSPSNKVTEKGKDVELRCDPISGHTALYWYRQSLGQGLEFLIYFQGNSAPDKSGLPSDRFSAERTGGSVSTLTIQRTQQEDSAVYLCASSSLDSREQYFGPGTRLTVT.

This sequence joins TRBV6-2 or TRBV6-3 and TRBJ1-1; no reliable D call. The V gene lost 2 bases and the J gene lost 3 bases, with 7 bases spanning the gap. Germline loops: CDR1 MNHEY, CDR2 SVGEGT. This CDR3 is built from 13 residues. DNA of the CDR3: TGTGCCAGCAGTTACGGCAGTTACACTGAAGCTTTCTTT. Its translation is CASSYGSYTEAFF.

The V gene is TRBV7-2, the J gene TRBJ2-3, with 10 nucleotides matching TRBD2. Trimming cost V 5 bases and J 5 bases; bases outside gene matches: 4. The germline V gene encodes CDR1 SGHTA and CDR2 FQGNSA. CDR3 length equals 14 residues. CDR3 sequence (DNA): TGTGCCAGCAGCCCTAGCGGGGGAAAAGATACGCAGTATTTT. It yields the protein CASSPSGGKDTQYF.

The chain is built from TRBV10-3 and TRBJ1-1; 7 bases agree with TRBD1. The CDR3 is made up of 15 amino acids. The V and J ends lost 10 bases and 3 bases, in that order; junction bases with no gene match: 14. Germline V gene sequence: CDR1 ENHRY, CDR2 SYGVKD. The CDR3 sequence is CATHPTGILDTEAFF. CDR3 DNA sequence: TGTGCCACCCACCCGACAGGGATTTTAGACACTGAAGCTTTCTTT.

The rearrangement links TRBV29-1 to TRBJ1-1; D ambiguous. Trimming shortened V by 6 bases and J by 4 bases, and 6 bases separated the two germline ends. The CDR3 has 10 amino acids. CDR1 is SQVTM, CDR2 ANQGSEA, per germline. CDR3 bases: TGCAGCGTCCAAATCACTGAAGCTTTCTTT. Its protein product is CSVQITEAFF.

This sequence joins TRBV10-3 and TRBJ2-2; no definite D call. Trimming left V 2 bases short and J 8 bases short, with 6 bases between. CDR1 ENHRY and CDR2 SYGVKD come from the germline V gene. The CDR3 runs 12 residues. CDR3 bases: TGTGCCATCAGTGAGGCTAGGGGGGAGCTGTTTTTT. Its translation is CAISEARGELFF.

In its sample, this clone was seen once. The chain couples TRBV3-1 (or the pseudogene TRBV3-2) to TRBJ2-7; 11 bases agree with TRBD2. Trimming removed 4 bases from V and 7 bases from J; junction bases left unmatched: 9. Germline loops: CDR1 LGHDT, CDR2 YNNKEL (reference sequence). This CDR3 has 15 residues. The CDR3 DNA reads TGTGCCAGCAGCCCCGAAACACTAGCGGGGGTTGAGCAGTACTTC. This encodes CASSPETLAGVEQYF.

The chain joins TRBV7-2 to TRBJ2-7; 13 bases match TRBD2. CDR3 size: 16 residues. The trim removed 3 bases at V and 6 bases at J, leaving 8 bases unmatched. The germline V gene has CDR1 SGHTA and CDR2 FQGNSA. DNA for the CDR3: TGTGCCAGCAGCTTTACTAGCGGGGGGGCCAGAGGCGAGCAGTACTTC. Its protein is CASSFTSGGARGEQYF.